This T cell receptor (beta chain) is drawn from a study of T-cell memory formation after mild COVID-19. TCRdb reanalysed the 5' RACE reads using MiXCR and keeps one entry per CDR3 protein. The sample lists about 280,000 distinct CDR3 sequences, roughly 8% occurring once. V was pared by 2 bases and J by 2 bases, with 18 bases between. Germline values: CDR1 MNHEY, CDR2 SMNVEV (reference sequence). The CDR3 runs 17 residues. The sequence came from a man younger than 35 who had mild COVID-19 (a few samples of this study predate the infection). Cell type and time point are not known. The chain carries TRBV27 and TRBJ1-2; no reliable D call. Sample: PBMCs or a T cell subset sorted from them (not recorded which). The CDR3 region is CASSLEVVEGKNYGYTF. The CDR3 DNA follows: TGTGCCAGCAGTTTAGAGGTTGTCGAGGGAAAGAACTATGGCTACACCTTC.